This T cell receptor (beta chain) stems from a study of T cell responses to AZD1222 COVID-19 vaccine. Study conclusions and caveats: Vaccine-related CD4 TCRs covered spike, predominating at 160-218 and 743-854. Repertoires in all cases were sampled only once the peak T cell response had passed. Unmutated regions of variants are reportedly targeted by nearly half of spike-specific TCRs.

The V gene's germline CDR1 is SGHDT and CDR2 YYEEEE. This CDR3 comprises 14 residues. Trimming took off 2 bases at V and 1 base at J, with 9 bases between the two ends. Sequencing used immunoSEQ multiplex PCR; TCRdb keeps in-frame clones, though not all of them. In the table there are 110,000 to 150,000 clones, approximately 91% of which are singletons. About this clone: Its antigen remains unidentified.

Second doses at about 4 or about 12 weeks were pooled. The receptor comes from an adult who received the AZD1222 COVID-19 vaccine. The source was peripheral blood, collected 28 days after the second AZD1222 dose. V is TRBV5-6 and J is TRBJ2-5; perhaps D is TRBD1 or TRBD2 (6 bases each). CDR3: CASSFPGAQETQYF. CDR3 nucleotide sequence: TGTGCCAGCAGCTTCCCGGGGGCCCAAGAGACCCAGTACTTC.